This is a list of T cell receptor beta chains from one sample in a study of T-cell reconstitution after alpha-beta-depleted transplantation in children. TCRdb reprocessed the PCR reads with MiXCR, giving one entry per CDR3 protein. The data hold about 310,000 distinct CDR3 sequences, with 20% to 30% observed a single time. The material sequenced was PBMCs, mostly from graft donor cells, taken 180 days after TCRalphabeta/CD19-depleted stem cell transplant. Source of these receptors: a male patient between 10 and 17 years old who had a stem cell transplant for acute lymphoblastic leukemia, so the T cells may come from the graft donor. Each CDR3 is given with its conserved first and last residue. A D gene is named only where the DNA matches it firmly. Some rows mark clone size as missing; the rest say once, few, many or name a class of expanded clone.

CDR3 protein,CDR3 DNA,V gene,D gene,clone size,CDR3 length,J gene
CASSFARENTEAFF,TGCGCCAGCAGCTTCGCCAGGGAGAACACTGAAGCTTTCTTT,TRBV5-1,NA,few,14,TRBJ1-1
CASSLRTIKAFF,TGTGCCAGCAGCCTGAGGACAATAAAAGCTTTCTTT,TRBV7-9,NA,NA,12,TRBJ1-1
CASSLAGYGNYGYTF,TGTGCCAGCAGTTTGGCCGGGTATGGAAACTATGGCTACACCTTC,TRBV28,NA,few,15,TRBJ1-2
CSAGWVANTGELFF,TGCAGTGCCGGGTGGGTTGCGAACACCGGGGAGCTGTTTTTT,TRBV20-1,NA,NA,14,TRBJ2-2
CASSFESDNQPQHF,TGTGCCAGCAGTTTCGAGAGTGACAATCAGCCCCAGCATTTT,TRBV6-5,NA,NA,14,TRBJ1-5
CASRPGPTVLYEQYF,TGTGCCAGCAGACCAGGCCCGACGGTCCTCTACGAGCAGTACTTC,TRBV3-1,NA,NA,15,TRBJ2-7
CASSSRTSKGADTQYF,TGTGCCAGCAGCTCCAGGACTAGTAAAGGGGCAGATACGCAGTATTTT,TRBV7-4,TRBD2,few,16,TRBJ2-3
CASSGPHTGELFF,TGCGCCAGCTCCGGCCCTCACACCGGGGAGCTGTTTTTT,TRBV4-1,NA,few,13,TRBJ2-2
CASRGRDPLSLKQFF,TGCGCCAGCAGGGGCCGGGACCCGCTCAGCTTGAAGCAGTTCTTC,TRBV5-1,NA,NA,15,TRBJ2-1
CASNWGEQFF,TGTGCCAGCAATTGGGGTGAGCAGTTCTTC,TRBV6-2/TRBV6-3,NA,NA,10,TRBJ2-1
CASSPPPMNTEAFF,TGTGCCAGCTCACCACCGCCGATGAACACTGAAGCTTTCTTT,TRBV18,NA,NA,14,TRBJ1-1
CASSLGGWNTEAFF,TGCGCCAGCAGCTTGGGGGGTTGGAACACTGAAGCTTTCTTT,TRBV5-1,NA,NA,14,TRBJ1-1
CASRRGLYLTGNTIYF,TGTGCCAGCAGAAGGGGACTTTACCTCACTGGAAACACCATATATTTT,TRBV6-2/TRBV6-3,NA,NA,16,TRBJ1-3
CASSVARATDTQYF,TGTGCCAGCAGCGTTGCCAGAGCCACAGATACGCAGTATTTT,TRBV9,NA,few,14,TRBJ2-3
CTSSPGLAGGPYTDTQYF,TGTACCAGCAGCCCGGGACTAGCGGGAGGGCCTTACACAGATACGCAGTATTTT,TRBV4-2,TRBD2,once,18,TRBJ2-3
CASSLWGVGSYEQYF,TGCGCCAGCAGCTTGTGGGGGGTGGGCTCCTACGAGCAGTACTTC,TRBV5-1,NA,many,15,TRBJ2-7
CASSVSLGLYNEQFF,TGTGCCAGCAGCGTAAGCCTGGGGCTTTACAATGAGCAGTTCTTC,TRBV9,NA,NA,15,TRBJ2-1
CASSSSRISEQYF,TGTGCCAGCAGCTCTTCTAGAATCTCCGAGCAGTACTTC,TRBV14,NA,few,13,TRBJ2-7
CASSDHLAGGYNEQFF,TGTGCCAGCAGCGACCACTTAGCGGGAGGTTACAATGAGCAGTTCTTC,TRBV9,TRBD2,NA,16,TRBJ2-1
CASRNQGRNTEAFF,TGTGCCAGTAGGAATCAGGGACGGAACACTGAAGCTTTCTTT,TRBV19,NA,NA,14,TRBJ1-1
CASSLVGREAAFF,TGTGCCAGCAGTTTAGTGGGTAGAGAGGCAGCTTTCTTT,TRBV12-3/TRBV12-4,NA,NA,13,TRBJ1-1
CASGNANTGELFF,TGTGCTAGTGGTAACGCGAACACCGGGGAGCTGTTTTTT,TRBV12-5,NA,few,13,TRBJ2-2
CSASPHRSSYNEQFF,TGCAGTGCTAGCCCCCACAGAAGCTCCTACAATGAGCAGTTCTTC,TRBV20-1,NA,NA,15,TRBJ2-1
CSARGRVGLAVSYEQYF,TGCAGTGCTAGGGGTCGTGTGGGTCTAGCGGTATCGTACGAGCAGTACTTC,TRBV20-1,TRBD2,NA,17,TRBJ2-7
CSARDMTDTQYF,TGCAGTGCTAGAGATATGACAGATACGCAGTATTTT,TRBV20-1,NA,many,12,TRBJ2-3
CASRGGGALHNEQFF,TGTGCCAGCCGAGGGGGTGGGGCGCTCCACAATGAGCAGTTCTTC,TRBV6-2/TRBV6-3,NA,NA,15,TRBJ2-1
CASSLAAGKAYEQYF,TGCGCCAGCAGCTTGGCGGCAGGGAAGGCCTACGAGCAGTACTTC,TRBV5-1,NA,few,15,TRBJ2-7
CASGDGGLAVSTDTQYF,TGTGCCAGCGGCGATGGGGGACTAGCGGTTAGCACAGATACGCAGTATTTT,TRBV9,TRBD2,NA,17,TRBJ2-3
CASSFLAGGPSEQFF,TGCGCCAGCAGCTTCCTAGCGGGAGGGCCCAGTGAGCAGTTCTTC,TRBV5-1,TRBD2,many,15,TRBJ2-1
CASSPGLAGEHEQFF,TGTGCCAGCTCACCGGGACTAGCGGGAGAGCATGAGCAGTTCTTC,TRBV18,TRBD2,NA,15,TRBJ2-1
CAISATSGVAEKLFF,TGTGCCATCAGTGCGACCTCAGGGGTGGCTGAAAAACTGTTTTTT,TRBV10-3,NA,NA,15,TRBJ1-4
CASSSWGSRYDQYF,TGTGCCAGCAGCTCCTGGGGCAGCCGCTACGATCAGTACTTC,TRBV7-8,NA,NA,14,TRBJ2-7
CATRGQSYEQYF,TGTGCCACCCGAGGACAGTCCTACGAGCAGTACTTC,TRBV27,NA,NA,12,TRBJ2-7
CASSYSGTLYEQYF,TGTGCCAGCAGTTATTCCGGGACACTTTACGAGCAGTACTTC,TRBV6-5,NA,few,14,TRBJ2-7
CASRLGTGSDEQYF,TGTGCCAGCCGCTTAGGGACAGGGTCGGACGAGCAGTACTTC,TRBV7-9,TRBD1,NA,14,TRBJ2-7
CASNSRKNTIYF,TGTGCCAGCAATTCGCGTAAAAACACCATATATTTT,TRBV6-6,NA,few,12,TRBJ1-3
CASSPTGTSGYSYKQYF,TGTGCCAGCAGTCCCACCGGGACTAGCGGATACTCCTACAAGCAGTACTTC,TRBV27,TRBD2,NA,17,TRBJ2-7
CASSLSLGGGYTF,TGCGCCAGCAGCCTAAGTCTTGGGGGCGGCTACACCTTC,TRBV4-1,NA,NA,13,TRBJ1-2
CSVTLGQGTGGEYNEQFF,TGCAGCGTGACGTTGGGACAGGGGACGGGAGGGGAATACAATGAGCAGTTCTTC,TRBV29-1,TRBD1,NA,18,TRBJ2-1
CASSLTGLVRDSDEQFF,TGTGCCAGCAGTTTGACAGGGCTCGTCCGAGATTCGGATGAGCAGTTCTTC,TRBV28,TRBD1,NA,17,TRBJ2-1
CASLLQGPEQFF,TGTGCCAGCCTTCTCCAGGGGCCTGAGCAGTTCTTC,TRBV7-2,NA,NA,12,TRBJ2-1
CASSFGWTSGYEQYF,TGTGCCAGCAGCTTTGGATGGACTAGCGGTTACGAGCAGTACTTC,TRBV9,TRBD2,NA,15,TRBJ2-7
CASSRGQGSETQYF,TGCGCCAGCAGCAGAGGACAGGGAAGTGAGACCCAGTACTTC,TRBV5-1,TRBD1,few,14,TRBJ2-5
CASSVGAGTAAYEQYF,TGTGCCAGCAGCGTGGGGGCCGGGACAGCCGCCTACGAGCAGTACTTC,TRBV9,TRBD1,NA,16,TRBJ2-7
CASSFATHNDRANTEAFF,TGTGCCAGCAGCTTCGCTACTCATAATGACAGGGCGAACACTGAAGCTTTCTTT,TRBV13,TRBD1,NA,18,TRBJ1-1
CASSNRENEQFF,TGTGCCAGCAGCAACAGGGAAAATGAGCAGTTCTTC,TRBV21-1,NA,NA,12,TRBJ2-1
CASSSPKGSGANVLTF,TGCGCCAGCAGCTCCCCTAAGGGGTCAGGGGCCAACGTCCTGACTTTC,TRBV5-1,NA,many,16,TRBJ2-6
CASSLFGSVSTDTQYF,TGTGCCAGCAGTTTATTCGGTAGCGTCTCCACAGATACGCAGTATTTT,TRBV12-3/TRBV12-4,NA,NA,16,TRBJ2-3
CASSALVALGTQYF,TGTGCCAGCAGCGCACTAGTGGCCTTGGGTACGCAGTATTTT,TRBV7-9,NA,NA,14,TRBJ2-3
CSAREGGYEQYF,TGCAGTGCTAGAGAAGGGGGATACGAGCAGTACTTC,TRBV20-1,NA,NA,12,TRBJ2-7
CAISESRLAGARNEQFF,TGTGCCATCAGTGAGTCGCGACTAGCGGGAGCGCGGAATGAGCAGTTCTTC,TRBV10-3,TRBD2,NA,17,TRBJ2-1
CASSFVRTPKTQYF,TGTGCCAGCAGTTTCGTCCGGACGCCCAAGACCCAGTACTTC,TRBV5-5,NA,few,14,TRBJ2-5
CASSLTGASNQPQHF,TGTGCCAGCAGTTTGACCGGGGCGAGCAATCAGCCCCAGCATTTT,TRBV12-3/TRBV12-4,NA,NA,15,TRBJ1-5
CASRLAGGSYNEQFF,TGCGCCAGCAGACTAGCGGGAGGTAGCTACAATGAGCAGTTCTTC,TRBV5-1,TRBD2,NA,15,TRBJ2-1
CASSLDWQPNYGYTF,TGTGCCAGCAGCTTAGACTGGCAACCTAACTATGGCTACACCTTC,TRBV11-2,NA,NA,15,TRBJ1-2